One and the same sample provided the 27 T cell receptor beta chains below, sequenced in a study of beta chain features in type 1 diabetes. Expressed TCRB transcripts were sequenced because the isolated RNA had all been reverse transcribed beforehand. Using immunoSEQ multiplex PCR, the repertoire was profiled, and TCRdb retains in-frame clones only, with some absent. Of fewer than 900,000 clones in the sample, 15% to 20% were seen once. Source material: naive CD4+ T cells from blood. The receptors here all came from a woman between 18 and 30 years old in good health.

Notes on this clone: Other DNA sequences in the same sample also yield this CDR3. The gene calls are TRBV20-1 and TRBJ2-7; possible D gene TRBD1, 5 bases. The V gene lost 3 bases and the J gene lost 4 bases, with 7 bases spanning the gap. Germline CDR1 is DFQATT and CDR2 is SNEGSKA (reference sequence). This CDR3 comprises 11 residues. CDR3 residues: CSASQGYEQYF. CDR3 bases: TGCAGTGCTAGTCAGGGATACGAGCAGTACTTC.

The chain joins TRBV21-1 to TRBJ2-3; the D call in the table, TRBD1, was not verified against the DNA. TRBV21-1 is reported as a pseudogene. This CDR3 has 17 amino acids. CDR3 DNA sequence: TGTGCCAGCAGACTTACGGGGGACTCAGGGGGCGAAGATACGCAGTATTTT. Translation gives CASRLTGDSGGEDTQYF.

Note on this clone: The sample contains more than one DNA sequence encoding this CDR3. The chain has TRBV28 and TRBJ2-3; D uncertain. V was shortened by 6 bases and J by 3 bases, with 7 bases between the two germline ends. This CDR3 region has 12 residues. The germline V gene has CDR1 MDHEN and CDR2 SYDVKM. CDR3 in amino acids: CASRESTDTQYF. For the CDR3, the DNA is TGTGCCAGCAGGGAGTCAACAGATACGCAGTATTTT. Full variable domain (rest looked up from reference TRBV28 and TRBJ2-3): DVKVTQSSRYLVKRTGEKVFLECVQDMDHENMFWYRQDPGLGLRLIYFSYDVKMKEKGDIPEGYSVSREKKERFSLILESASTNQTSMYLCASRESTDTQYFGPGTRLTVL.

This clone was found a few times. The V call is TRBV4-3, the J call TRBJ2-5, with 9 positions matching TRBD1. With the DNA end fitting TRBJ2-7 better, the J assignment may be wrong. The CDR3 has 17 residues. The germline gives CDR1 LGHNA, CDR2 YSLEER. The CDR3 loop reads CASSQGGLRDREYEQYF. The CDR3 DNA follows: TGCGCCAGCAGCCAAGGCGGACTCCGGGACAGGGAGTACGAGCAGTACTTC.

This clone was found a few times. This sequence joins TRBV4-3 and TRBJ2-7, with D perhaps being TRBD1 or TRBD2 (5 bases each). V was trimmed by 0 bases and J by 4 bases, leaving 13 bases between them. CDR1 is LGHNA, CDR2 YSLEER, per germline. The CDR3 consists of 15 residues. The CDR3 loop is CASSQDSVGGYEQYF. The CDR3 nucleotides are TGCGCCAGCAGCCAAGATTCGGTTGGGGGATACGAGCAGTACTTC.

V is TRBV15 and J is TRBJ2-7; 10 bases are shared with TRBD2. Trimming took 0 bases from V and 9 from J; bases not matched to a gene: 8. The CDR3 is 15 amino acids. CDR1 LNHNV and CDR2 YYDKDF come from the germline V gene (reference sequence). CDR3 DNA: TGTGCCACCAGCAGAGATCCACTAGCGGGGACATCGCAGTACTTC. It translates to CATSRDPLAGTSQYF.

This clone was counted between two and nine times. The chain uses TRBV7-9 and TRBJ2-5; D perhaps matches TRBD2 (5 bases). Germline lookup yields CDR1 SEHNR and CDR2 FQNEAQ (reference sequence). CDR3 length: 13 amino acids. V was clipped by 3 bases and J by 5 bases, with 10 bases between them. CDR3 in DNA: TGTGCCAGCAGCTTCATCGGGAAGGAGACCCAGTACTTC. Amino acid sequence: CASSFIGKETQYF.

The chain has TRBV6-1 and TRBJ2-5; D unresolved. Germline V gene data show CDR1 as MNHNS and CDR2 as SASEGT. V was shortened by 6 bases and J by 7 bases, with 9 bases between the two germline ends. CDR3 length equals 11 residues. CDR3 nucleotides: TGTGCCAGCAGGGGATCTGCGACCCAGTACTTC. Translation gives CASRGSATQYF.

J is TRBJ2-4 and V is TRBV28; D is unresolved. Per the germline V gene, CDR1 is MDHEN and CDR2 is SYDVKM. This CDR3 comprises 17 residues. V lost 4 bases and J 0 bases, leaving 16 bases between the germline ends. CDR3 loop: CASSSHLGYLAKNIQYF. The CDR3, as DNA: TGTGCCAGCAGTTCCCACCTAGGGTACCTAGCCAAAAACATTCAGTACTTC.

The CDR3 DNA sequence: TGTGCCAGCAGCCAAAGGAGCGTAGCGGGAGGTCCTCACTACGAGCAGTACTTC. This encodes CASSQRSVAGGPHYEQYF. The chain combines TRBV4-2 with TRBJ2-7; 10 bases are a match to TRBD2. Germline CDR1 and CDR2: LGHNA and YNFKEQ. Trimming cost V 2 bases and J 3 bases; bases outside gene matches: 13. CDR3 length: 18 amino acids.

J is TRBJ2-1 and V is TRBV28; no clear D gene. Per germline, CDR1 MDHEN and CDR2 SYDVKM. This CDR3 has 14 amino acids. V was trimmed by 3 bases and J by 12 bases, leaving 18 bases between them. This CDR3 reads CASSLIGRDSGQFF. CDR3 nucleotides: TGTGCCAGCAGTTTGATCGGTAGGGATTCCGGGCAGTTCTTC.

This clone was counted between two and nine times. The chain couples TRBV10-3 to TRBJ2-1, with TRBD2 identical over 14 bases. Germline V lookup: CDR1 ENHRY, CDR2 SYGVKD. This CDR3 has 14 residues. The V segment lost 6 bases and the J segment 15 bases; nucleotides outside the gene matches: 10. CDR3 DNA sequence: TGTGCCATCAGCTCCGGGACTAGCGGGAGTTTGCGGTTCTTC. As protein: CAISSGTSGSLRFF.

Comments on this clone: Other DNA sequences in the same sample also yield this CDR3. The CDR3 DNA follows: TGTGCCAGCAGCTTGTCAGGGTCCGGGGCCAACGTCCTGACTTTC. Translating gives CASSLSGSGANVLTF. The chain uses TRBV5-4 and TRBJ2-6; possibly TRBD1 for D (5 bases). The CDR3 sequence is 15 residues long. Germline V gene lookup returns CDR1 SGHNT and CDR2 YYREEE (reference sequence). The ends were cut back, 1 base at V and 4 bases at J, with 9 bases in the middle.

This clone was seen only a few times. The gene calls are TRBV7-9 and TRBJ1-2, with unresolved D. V was cut by 0 bases and J by 4 bases, with 12 bases left in between. Per germline, CDR1 SEHNR and CDR2 FQNEAQ (reference sequence). This CDR3 spans 15 amino acids. The CDR3 bases are TGTGCCAGCAGCTTAGCGTGGGAACAGAGCTATGGCTACACCTTC. Its translation: CASSLAWEQSYGYTF.

This clone was seen a few times. V and J are TRBV29-1 and TRBJ1-1; D is possibly TRBD1 (6 bases). Germline V gene sequence: CDR1 SQVTM, CDR2 ANQGSEA. The CDR3 covers 15 residues. With 2 bases removed from V and 3 bases from J, the gap between germline ends came to 16 bases. CDR3 sequence reads: CSVEPTQGLDTEAFF. Here the CDR3 DNA reads TGCAGCGTTGAACCTACACAGGGTCTAGACACTGAAGCTTTCTTT. Combining the CDR3 with reference TRBV29-1 and TRBJ1-1 gives the whole variable domain SAVISQKPSRDICQRGTSLTIQCQVDSQVTMMFWYRQQPGQSLTLIATANQGSEATYESGFVIDKFPISRPNLTFSTLTVSNMSPEDSSIYLCSVEPTQGLDTEAFFGQGTRLTVV.

The genes are TRBV5-6 and TRBJ1-1; D gene ambiguous. There are 18 residues in the CDR3. Trimming pared 5 bases from V and 0 bases from J, leaving 23 bases between. The germline V gene encodes CDR1 SGHDT and CDR2 YYEEEE. The CDR3 reads CASRRRTSLQFMNTEAFF. In nucleotides, the CDR3 is TGTGCCAGCAGGAGGCGGACTAGCCTACAGTTCATGAACACTGAAGCTTTCTTT.

This clone was recorded a few times. The V gene is TRBV6-5, the J gene TRBJ2-7; D may match TRBD1 or TRBD2 (6 bases each). This CDR3 region has 15 residues. Germline V gene data show CDR1 as MNHEY and CDR2 as SVGAGI. V lost 7 bases, J lost 2 bases, and 18 bases lay in between. CDR3 sequence (DNA): TGTGCCAGCAAGGGGGGTGGGAGTGGCCCCTACGAGCAGTACTTC. Protein product: CASKGGGSGPYEQYF.

This rearrangement joins TRBV19 to TRBJ2-1; D perhaps matches TRBD2 (5 bases). The CDR3 runs 16 residues. CDR1 is LNHDA and CDR2 is SQIVND in the germline V gene (reference sequence). V gave up 5 bases and J gave up 4 bases, with 18 bases separating them. CDR3 coding DNA: TGTGCCAGTAGTGCCGCACCTAGCCCGACATACAATGAGCAGTTCTTC. It specifies CASSAAPSPTYNEQFF.

This clone turned up a few times. The chain carries TRBV20-1 and TRBJ1-2; 8 bases are a match to TRBD1. CDR1 is DFQATT, CDR2 SNEGSKA, per germline (reference sequence). The trim removed 6 bases at V and 8 bases at J, leaving 5 bases unmatched. The CDR3 extends over 11 amino acids. The CDR3 reads CSAIQGAGYTF. The CDR3 nucleotides are TGCAGTGCAATTCAGGGGGCAGGCTACACCTTC.

The genes are TRBV7-9 and TRBJ2-3; 7 bases align to TRBD2. With V trimmed by 5 bases and J by 3 bases, 8 bases remained unmatched. From germline, CDR1 is SEHNR and CDR2 FQNEAQ (reference sequence). This CDR3 comprises 15 residues. The DNA of the CDR3 is TGTGCCAGCAGCAAAGTCGGGACTATGACAGATACGCAGTATTTT. Protein product: CASSKVGTMTDTQYF.

This clone has more than one count but fewer than ten. V is TRBV19 and J is TRBJ2-3, with D unclear. Germline V gene sequence: CDR1 LNHDA, CDR2 SQIVND (reference sequence). V lost 3 bases and J lost 3, with 7 bases in between. The CDR3 sequence is 13 residues long. The CDR3 loop is CASSIDGTDTQYF. DNA of the CDR3: TGTGCCAGTAGTATCGACGGAACAGATACGCAGTATTTT.

V is TRBV4-3 and J is TRBJ1-1; TRBD1 agrees at 9 bases. The V and J ends lost 0 bases and 2 bases, in that order; junction bases with no gene match: 10. Germline CDR1 LGHNA, CDR2 YSLEER. The CDR3 is 18 amino acids. The chain's CDR3 is CASSQDQGQGGYNTEAFF. DNA for the CDR3: TGCGCCAGCAGCCAAGATCAGGGACAGGGTGGATATAACACTGAAGCTTTCTTT.

This clone was observed a handful of times. The chain uses TRBV7-9 and TRBJ2-2; TRBD1 matches at 9 bases. CDR3 length equals 16 residues. From germline, CDR1 is SEHNR and CDR2 FQNEAQ (reference sequence). Unmatched junction bases numbered 9, after V lost 5 bases and J lost 5 bases. Written as DNA, the CDR3 is TGTGCCAGCAGCCCGACCGGGACAGGGAAAACCGGGGAGCTGTTTTTT. Translating gives CASSPTGTGKTGELFF.

The chain links TRBV5-1 to TRBJ2-3; D is possibly TRBD1 or TRBD2 (6 bases each). The CDR3 contains 15 residues. V lost 3 bases and J lost 4, with 15 bases in between. Germline V gene sequence: CDR1 SGHRS, CDR2 YFSETQ. The CDR3: CASSSQPRGADTQYF. For the CDR3, the DNA is TGCGCCAGCAGCTCGCAGCCGAGGGGGGCAGATACGCAGTATTTT. Filled out from reference TRBV5-1 and TRBJ2-3, the complete variable domain reads KAGVTQTPRYLIKTRGQQVTLSCSPISGHRSVSWYQQTPGQGLQFLFEYFSETQRNKGNFPGRFSGRQFSNSRSEMNVSTLELGDSALYLCASSSQPRGADTQYFGPGTRLTVL.

V and J are TRBV11-2 and TRBJ2-6; D gene ambiguous. The CDR3 extends over 16 amino acids. Trimming removed 5 bases from V and 2 bases from J, with 13 bases in between. Germline-derived CDR1 and CDR2 are SGHAT and FQNNGV. The CDR3 bases are TGTGCCAGCAGCCCAATCTTGCTCACTGGGGCCAACGTCCTGACTTTC. This translates into CASSPILLTGANVLTF.

The chain uses TRBV6-5 and TRBJ2-7; 13 bases line up with TRBD2. With V trimmed by 2 bases and J by 4 bases, 2 bases remained unmatched. The CDR3 sequence is 15 residues long. CDR1 is MNHEY and CDR2 is SVGAGI in the germline V gene. The DNA of the CDR3 is TGTGCCAGCAGTTACGGACTAGCGGGAGTGTACGAGCAGTACTTC. This translates into CASSYGLAGVYEQYF.

The chain combines TRBV6-5 with TRBJ1-1; possible D gene TRBD1, 6 bases. The CDR3 is made up of 15 amino acids. V gave up 0 bases and J gave up 0 bases, with 8 bases separating them. CDR1 is MNHEY and CDR2 is SVGAGI in the germline V gene. CDR3 loop: CASSYSTGLNTEAFF. The DNA for the CDR3 is TGTGCCAGCAGTTACTCGACAGGTCTGAACACTGAAGCTTTCTTT.